The clone carrying this T cell receptor (beta chain) came up many times. TCRdb reanalysed the RT-PCR reads using MiXCR and keeps one entry per CDR3 protein. The table includes about 570,000 distinct CDR3 sequences, roughly 10% detected once. This record belongs to a study of response to subunit inactivated influenza vaccine. V lost 6 bases and J lost 12, with 18 bases in between. CDR3 length: 12 amino acids. From germline, CDR1 is SQVTM and CDR2 ANQGSEA. These same data were also listed under a study on T cells expressing NK-cell markers. From that report: It was by 5'RACE template switching with UMIs that TCR beta cDNA was made.

The V and J genes are TRBV29-1 and TRBJ2-1; perhaps TRBD1 as D (5 bases). This sequence was found in a man aged 50 to 59 who received an inactivated influenza vaccine. The source material was PBMCs from blood, sampled on the day of vaccination. CDR3 DNA: TGCAGCGTCGAACTCGACAGTGTGAGGCAGTTCTTC. It specifies CSVELDSVRQFF.